By share of the sample, the clone carrying this T cell receptor beta chain is medium-sized. This entry belongs to a study of spatial heterogeneity in lung cancer. Germline CDR1 is SGHTS and CDR2 is YDEGEE. J gave up 1 base and V 4 bases, and 4 bases lay outside the gene matches. The CDR3 is 17 residues long. Time point reported: sample taken at primary tumor resection. Sequencing was performed on whole RNA extracted from tumor and nontumor lung tissue, or from frozen PBMC, and the material was left unsorted. The library protocol tagged each TCR cDNA with a unique molecular identifier. MiXCR, applied by TCRdb to the 5' RACE reads, yields one record per CDR3 protein. The profile shows under 15,000 distinct CDR3 sequences, around an eighth of them singletons.

This sequence was found in a female donor with early-stage non-small cell lung cancer. V and J are TRBV5-8 and TRBJ2-5, with 16 bases fitting TRBD2. Sequenced material: PBMCs, taken at surgery. The DNA for the CDR3 is TGTGCCAGCAGCCACGGGACTAGCGGGGGGGCCCAAGAGACCCAGTACTTC. It specifies CASSHGTSGGAQETQYF.